These 17 T cell receptor beta chains share one sample of origin, sequenced in a study of metastatic and nonmetastatic thyroid tumors. The entire patient cohort was treatment-naive prior to thyroid surgery. TCRdb used MiXCR to call clones anew from the PCR reads. The sample lists around 31,000 clones; over 12% were seen once. Specimen: blood. The receptor set was obtained from a male donor with papillary thyroid cancer or a benign thyroid nodule (not recorded which). Some clones in this sample may be carry-over from other donors' samples.

This clone was counted ten times or more. Other DNA sequences in the sample encode the same CDR3. The chain joins TRBV5-5 to TRBJ2-7, with D perhaps TRBD1 (6 bases). Germline V CDR1 and CDR2: SGHKS, YYEKEE (reference sequence). This CDR3 is built from 14 residues. The ends were cut back, 4 bases at V and 3 bases at J, with 14 bases in the middle. CDR3 coding DNA: TGTGCCAGCAGCCCAGGACAGAGTCTCTACGAGCAGTACTTC. Translation gives CASSPGQSLYEQYF.

The sample holds many counts of this clone. The chain carries TRBV18 and TRBJ2-7; D may be TRBD1 (5 bases). This CDR3 spans 14 amino acids. CDR1 KGHSH and CDR2 LQKENI come from the germline V gene. The V gene lost 5 bases and the J gene lost 2 bases, with 13 bases spanning the gap. The CDR3 DNA follows: TGTGCCAGCTCAGTCACAGGAAGAACCTACGAGCAGTACTTC. Protein sequence: CASSVTGRTYEQYF.

This clone was counted ten times or more. The chain is built from TRBV4-1 and TRBJ1-2; TRBD1 might be the D (6 bases). Trimming removed 3 bases at V and 6 bases at J, with 14 bases between. Germline lookup yields CDR1 MGHRA and CDR2 YSYEKL. CDR3 length: 14 residues. The CDR3 is CASSQVGARDGYTF. The CDR3 coding sequence is TGCGCCAGCAGCCAGGTGGGGGCCAGAGATGGCTACACCTTC.

This clone was counted between two and nine times. The chain employs TRBV3-1 and TRBJ1-1; no definite D call. The CDR3 length is 13 residues. Germline CDR1 LGHDT, CDR2 YNNKEL (reference sequence). V was shortened by 2 bases and J by 7 bases, with 11 bases between the two germline ends. CDR3 protein: CASSQTGKNEAFF. The CDR3 DNA reads TGTGCCAGCAGCCAAACCGGCAAGAATGAAGCTTTCTTT.

This clone has a count of ten or more. A read error may explain this, as a much larger clone is one base away. Within the sample, other DNA sequences also encode this same CDR3. The chain links TRBV30 to TRBJ2-7; possible D gene TRBD2, 6 bases. CDR3 size: 13 residues. Trimming left V 2 bases short and J 4 bases short, with 12 bases between. Germline assignment: CDR1 GTSNPN and CDR2 SVGIG (reference sequence). The DNA of the CDR3 is TGTGCCTGGAGTCCTCCGGGGAGGTACGAGCAGTACTTC. As protein: CAWSPPGRYEQYF.

This clone has at least ten counts. V is TRBV2 and J is TRBJ1-3; D uncertain. Germline loops: CDR1 SNHLY, CDR2 FYNNEI. This CDR3 region has 14 residues. V lost 7 bases to trimming and J lost 0 bases, with 10 bases between them. The CDR3 DNA follows: TGTGCCAGCAATACGGGAAACTCTGGAAACACCATATATTTT. It specifies CASNTGNSGNTIYF. The whole variable domain, remainder taken from reference TRBV2 and TRBJ1-3, is EPEVTQTPSHQVTQMGQEVILRCVPISNHLYFYWYRQILGQKVEFLVSFYNNEISEKSEIFDDQFSVERPDGSNFTLKIRSTKLEDSAMYFCASNTGNSGNTIYFGEGSWLTVV.

For this clone: This may come from a read error, since a much larger clone is one base off. The chain couples TRBV9 to TRBJ2-5; D not resolved. Germline loops: CDR1 SGDLS, CDR2 YYNGEE. The CDR3 extends over 15 amino acids. CDR3 region: CASSALKQYQETHYF. Here the CDR3 DNA reads TGTGCCAGCAGCGCCCTCAAACAGTACCAAGAGACCCATTACTTC.

The sample holds many counts of this clone. This rearrangement joins TRBV2 to TRBJ1-1; D is ambiguous. Germline CDR1 and CDR2: SNHLY and FYNNEI. CDR3 length equals 14 residues. V gave up 3 bases and J gave up 0 bases, with 8 bases separating them. The CDR3 sequence is CASSERALNTEAFF. In nucleotides, the CDR3 is TGTGCCAGCAGTGAGCGTGCTTTGAACACTGAAGCTTTCTTT.

The J gene is TRBJ2-6, the V gene TRBV12-3 or TRBV12-4; D possibly uses TRBD1 or TRBD2 (5 bases each). Trimming took 6 bases from V and 10 from J, leaving 25 bases between them. The CDR3 runs to 17 residues. CDR3 DNA: TGTGCCAGCAGAGCCCCGGGACCTCTCTCTGGGGAAAACGTCCTGACTTTC. Translating gives CASRAPGPLSGENVLTF.

This clone was seen repeatedly, ten times or more. Different DNA sequences within this sample yield the same CDR3. The genes are TRBV18 and TRBJ2-5, with D possibly matching TRBD2 (6 bases). This CDR3 contains 16 residues. Trimming took 1 base from V and 0 from J, leaving 12 bases between them. Looked up from germline, CDR1 is KGHSH and CDR2 is LQKENI. In DNA, the CDR3 is TGTGCCAGCTCACCACGGGTAGCGGCGTACCAAGAGACCCAGTACTTC. It yields the protein CASSPRVAAYQETQYF.

In this sample, this clone turned up many times. At the DNA level, this CDR3 is encoded by other sequences in the same sample as well. This chain uses TRBV5-1 with TRBJ2-1, with D possibly called TRBD1 or TRBD2 (6 bases each). The CDR3 contains 17 residues. The V and J ends lost 4 bases and 6 bases respectively, with 23 bases between them. CDR1 SGHRS and CDR2 YFSETQ come from the germline V gene. The CDR3 reads CASSPTLGGPAGNEQFF. CDR3 sequence (DNA): TGCGCCAGCAGCCCCACTCTCGGGGGCCCGGCCGGCAATGAGCAGTTCTTC. Together with reference TRBV5-1 and TRBJ2-1, the CDR3 gives the full variable domain: KAGVTQTPRYLIKTRGQQVTLSCSPISGHRSVSWYQQTPGQGLQFLFEYFSETQRNKGNFPGRFSGRQFSNSRSEMNVSTLELGDSALYLCASSPTLGGPAGNEQFFGPGTRLTVL.

This clone was detected ten times or more. The genes are TRBV7-2 and TRBJ2-1, with D maybe TRBD1 (6 bases). There are 16 residues in the CDR3. V was cut by 5 bases and J by 0 bases, with 14 bases left in between. Germline-derived CDR1 and CDR2 are SGHTA and FQGNSA. The CDR3 spells CASSPDTGSSYNEQFF. Written as DNA, the CDR3 is TGTGCCAGCAGCCCCGATACAGGGAGCTCCTACAATGAGCAGTTCTTC.

There are many counts of this clone. This sequence joins TRBV6-5 and TRBJ1-1, with D possibly TRBD1 on 6 matching bases. The CDR3 sequence is 16 residues long. Trimming left V 2 bases short and J 4 bases short, with 17 bases between. The germline V gene has CDR1 MNHEY and CDR2 SVGAGI. CDR3 loop: CASSYDGGGLGTEAFF. CDR3 coding DNA: TGTGCCAGCAGTTACGACGGGGGCGGGCTTGGCACTGAAGCTTTCTTT.

As for this clone: This may come from a read error, since a much larger clone is one base off. The chain has TRBV2 and TRBJ1-4; D is possibly TRBD1 (5 bases). The CDR3 sequence is 14 residues long. In germline, CDR1 is SNHLY, CDR2 FYNNEI. Trimming took 7 bases from V and 4 from J, leaving 13 bases between them. The CDR3 sequence is CASIWGNNNEKLFF. CDR3 nucleotide sequence: TGTGCCAGCATATGGGGCAATAATAATGAAAAACTGTTTTTT.

This clone has ten or more counts. The V gene is TRBV28, the J gene TRBJ1-2; 7 positions match TRBD1. The CDR3 loop spans 17 amino acids. Germline V gives CDR1 MDHEN, CDR2 SYDVKM. The J segment lost 4 bases and the V segment lost 4 bases, leaving 15 bases of the junction unmatched. CDR3 nucleotide sequence: TGTGCCAGCAGTTCGGAGGGGGAGGGGGCGAGGGTCTATGGCTACACCTTC. Protein product: CASSSEGEGARVYGYTF.

This clone came up many times. The chain couples TRBV6-1 to TRBJ1-1, with 9 positions matching TRBD1. The V gene end was trimmed by 5 bases and the J gene end by 9 bases; junction bases not matched to a gene: 7. CDR1 and CDR2 (germline): MNHNS, SASEGT. This CDR3 has 13 residues. The CDR3 DNA follows: TGTGCCAGCAGTTCGGGACAGGGCACCCAAGCTTTCTTT. Protein: CASSSGQGTQAFF.

This clone has ten or more counts. The chain joins TRBV29-1 to TRBJ2-1; possibly TRBD1 for D (6 bases). This CDR3 spans 13 amino acids. Germline V CDR1 and CDR2: SQVTM, ANQGSEA. The V gene lost 7 bases and the J gene lost 6 bases, with 16 bases spanning the gap. CDR3 protein: CSGERTVGNEQFF. CDR3 bases: TGCAGCGGCGAACGGACAGTAGGCAATGAGCAGTTCTTC.